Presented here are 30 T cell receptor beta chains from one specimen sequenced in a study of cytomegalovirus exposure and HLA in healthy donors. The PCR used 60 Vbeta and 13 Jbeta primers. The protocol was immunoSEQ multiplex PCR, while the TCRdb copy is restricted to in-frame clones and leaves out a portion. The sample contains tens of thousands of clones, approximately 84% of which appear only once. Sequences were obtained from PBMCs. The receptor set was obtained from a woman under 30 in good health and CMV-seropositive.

The CDR3 DNA sequence: TGTGCCAGCAGTTTATCCTCTAGCGGGAGCGGGAGTGAGCAGTTCTTC. Encoded protein: CASSLSSSGSGSEQFF. This sequence joins TRBV27 and TRBJ2-1; 10 bases map to TRBD2. The CDR3 is 16 residues long. Germline lookup yields CDR1 MNHEY and CDR2 SMNVEV (reference sequence). The V and J ends lost 0 bases and 9 bases, in that order; junction bases with no gene match: 8.

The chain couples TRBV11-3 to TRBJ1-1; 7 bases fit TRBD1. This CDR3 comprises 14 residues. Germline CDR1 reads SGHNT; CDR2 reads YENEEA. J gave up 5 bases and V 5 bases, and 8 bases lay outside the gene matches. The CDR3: CASSPGGGRTEAFF. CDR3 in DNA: TGTGCCAGCAGCCCAGGGGGAGGTCGGACTGAAGCTTTCTTT.

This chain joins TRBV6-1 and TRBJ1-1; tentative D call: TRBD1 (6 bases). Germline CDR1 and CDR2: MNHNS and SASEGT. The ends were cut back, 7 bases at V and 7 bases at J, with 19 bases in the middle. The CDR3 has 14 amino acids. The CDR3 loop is CASTAWGLEDEAFF. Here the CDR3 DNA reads TGTGCCAGCACTGCTTGGGGGCTAGAAGATGAAGCTTTCTTT.

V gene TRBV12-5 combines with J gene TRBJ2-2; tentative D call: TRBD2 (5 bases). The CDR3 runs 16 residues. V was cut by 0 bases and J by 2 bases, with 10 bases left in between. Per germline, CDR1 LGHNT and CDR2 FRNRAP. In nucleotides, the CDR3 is TGTGCTAGTGGTTTGGTACCGGGGATCAACACCGGGGAGCTGTTTTTT. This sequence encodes CASGLVPGINTGELFF.

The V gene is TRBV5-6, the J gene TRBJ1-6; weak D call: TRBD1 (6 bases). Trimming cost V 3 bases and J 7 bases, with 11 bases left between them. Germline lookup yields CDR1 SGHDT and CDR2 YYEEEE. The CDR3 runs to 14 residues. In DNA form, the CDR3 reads TGTGCCAGCAGCTCCTGGACAGCGAATTCACCCCTCCACTTT. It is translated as CASSSWTANSPLHF.

The CDR3 nucleotides are TGTGCCAGCAGGCCAGGGGGCGTATATGAAAAACTGTTTTTT. It codes for CASRPGGVYEKLFF. The chain carries TRBV27 and TRBJ1-4; the match to TRBD1 covers 8 bases. This CDR3 spans 14 amino acids. The germline V gene encodes CDR1 MNHEY and CDR2 SMNVEV (reference sequence). With 6 bases clipped from V and 6 bases from J, the junction kept 6 bases outside the gene matches.

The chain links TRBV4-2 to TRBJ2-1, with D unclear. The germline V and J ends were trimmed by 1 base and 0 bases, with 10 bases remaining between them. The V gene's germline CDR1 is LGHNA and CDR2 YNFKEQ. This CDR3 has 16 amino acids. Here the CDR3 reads CASSQGNYPSYNEQFF. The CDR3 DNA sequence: TGTGCCAGCAGCCAAGGTAACTACCCCTCCTACAATGAGCAGTTCTTC.

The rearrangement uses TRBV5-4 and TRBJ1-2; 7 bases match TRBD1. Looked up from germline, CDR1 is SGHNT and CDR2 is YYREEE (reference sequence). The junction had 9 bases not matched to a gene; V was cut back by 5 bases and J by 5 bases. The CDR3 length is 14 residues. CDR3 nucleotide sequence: TGTGCCAGCAGGGCACAGGGGAAAGAATATGGCTACACCTTC. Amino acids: CASRAQGKEYGYTF.

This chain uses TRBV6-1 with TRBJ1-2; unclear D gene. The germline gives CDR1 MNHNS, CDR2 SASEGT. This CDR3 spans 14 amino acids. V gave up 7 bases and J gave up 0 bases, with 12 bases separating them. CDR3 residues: CASISRGSNYGYTF. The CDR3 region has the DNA TGTGCCAGCATTTCACGCGGGTCTAACTATGGCTACACCTTC.

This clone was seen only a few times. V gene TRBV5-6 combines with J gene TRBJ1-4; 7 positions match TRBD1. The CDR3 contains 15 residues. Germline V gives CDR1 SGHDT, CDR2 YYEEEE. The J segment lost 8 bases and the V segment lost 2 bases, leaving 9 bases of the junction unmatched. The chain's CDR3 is CASSFRRTGGEKLFF. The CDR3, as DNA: TGTGCCAGCAGCTTTCGTCGGACAGGAGGGGAAAAACTGTTTTTT.

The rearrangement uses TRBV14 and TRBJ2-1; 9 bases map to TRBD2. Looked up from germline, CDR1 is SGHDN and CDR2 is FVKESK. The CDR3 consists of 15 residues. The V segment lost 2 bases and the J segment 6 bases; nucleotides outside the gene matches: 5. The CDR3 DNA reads TGTGCCAGCAGCCAACCGCGGGAGGGTTCCAATGAGCAGTTCTTC. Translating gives CASSQPREGSNEQFF. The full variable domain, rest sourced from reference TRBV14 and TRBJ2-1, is EAGVTQFPSHSVIEKGQTVTLRCDPISGHDNLYWYRRVMGKEIKFLLHFVKESKQDESGMPNNRFLAERTGGTYSTLKVQPAELEDSGVYFCASSQPREGSNEQFFGPGTRLTVL.

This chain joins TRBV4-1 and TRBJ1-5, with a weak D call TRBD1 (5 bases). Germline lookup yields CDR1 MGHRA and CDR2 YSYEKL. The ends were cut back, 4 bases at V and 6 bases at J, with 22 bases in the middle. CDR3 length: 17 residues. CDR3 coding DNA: TGCGCCAGCAGCCCAGCCCCCCAGCAGGGTCTGTCTCAGCCCCAGCATTTT. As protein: CASSPAPQQGLSQPQHF.

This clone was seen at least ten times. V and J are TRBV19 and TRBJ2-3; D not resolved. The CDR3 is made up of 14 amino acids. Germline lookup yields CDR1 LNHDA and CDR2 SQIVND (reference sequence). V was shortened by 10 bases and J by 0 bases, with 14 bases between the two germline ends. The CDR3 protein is CATTLSRSTDTQYF. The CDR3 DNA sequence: TGTGCCACCACCCTCTCGAGGAGCACAGATACGCAGTATTTT.

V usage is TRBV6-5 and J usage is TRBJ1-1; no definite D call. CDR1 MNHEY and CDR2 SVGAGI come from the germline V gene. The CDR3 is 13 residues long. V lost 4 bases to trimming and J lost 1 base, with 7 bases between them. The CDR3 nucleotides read TGTGCCAGCAGTTTGTCAGGGAACACTGAAGCTTTCTTT. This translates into CASSLSGNTEAFF.

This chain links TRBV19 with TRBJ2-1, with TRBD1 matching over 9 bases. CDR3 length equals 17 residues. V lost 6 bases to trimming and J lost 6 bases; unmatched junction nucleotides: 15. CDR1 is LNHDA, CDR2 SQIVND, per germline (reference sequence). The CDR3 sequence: CASRERRGTGKGNEQFF. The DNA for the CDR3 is TGTGCCAGTAGAGAAAGAAGGGGGACAGGGAAAGGCAATGAGCAGTTCTTC. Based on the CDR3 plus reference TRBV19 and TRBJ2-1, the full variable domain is DGGITQSPKYLFRKEGQNVTLSCEQNLNHDAMYWYRQDPGQGLRLIYYSQIVNDFQKGDIAEGYSVSREKKESFPLTVTSAQKNPTAFYLCASRERRGTGKGNEQFFGPGTRLTVL.

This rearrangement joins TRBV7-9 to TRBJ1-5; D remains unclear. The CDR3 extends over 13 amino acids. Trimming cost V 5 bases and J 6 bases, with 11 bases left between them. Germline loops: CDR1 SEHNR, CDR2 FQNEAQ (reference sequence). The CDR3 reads CASSQMGSQPQHF. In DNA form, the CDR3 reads TGTGCCAGCAGCCAGATGGGGAGTCAGCCCCAGCATTTT. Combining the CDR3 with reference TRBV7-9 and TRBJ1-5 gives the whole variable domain DTGVSQNPRHKITKRGQNVTFRCDPISEHNRLYWYRQTLGQGPEFLTYFQNEAQLEKSRLLSDRFSAERPKGSFSTLEIQRTEQGDSAMYLCASSQMGSQPQHFGDGTRLSIL.

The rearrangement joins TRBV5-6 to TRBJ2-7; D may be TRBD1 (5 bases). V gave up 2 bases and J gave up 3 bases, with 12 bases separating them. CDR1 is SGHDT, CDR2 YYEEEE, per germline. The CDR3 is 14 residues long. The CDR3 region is CASSFFDRVYEQYF. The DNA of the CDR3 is TGTGCCAGCAGCTTTTTTGACAGAGTCTACGAGCAGTACTTC.

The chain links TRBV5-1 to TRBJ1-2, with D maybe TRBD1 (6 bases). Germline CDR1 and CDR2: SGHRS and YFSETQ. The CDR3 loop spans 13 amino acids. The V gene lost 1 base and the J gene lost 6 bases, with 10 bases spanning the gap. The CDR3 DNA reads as TGCGCCAGCAGCTTGAACAGGGCGAATGGCTACACCTTC. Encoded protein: CASSLNRANGYTF.

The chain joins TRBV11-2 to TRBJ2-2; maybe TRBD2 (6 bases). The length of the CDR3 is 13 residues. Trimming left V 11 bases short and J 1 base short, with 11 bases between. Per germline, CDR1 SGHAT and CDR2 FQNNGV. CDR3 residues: CAGGTENTGELFF. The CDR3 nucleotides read TGTGCCGGGGGGACTGAGAACACCGGGGAGCTGTTTTTT.

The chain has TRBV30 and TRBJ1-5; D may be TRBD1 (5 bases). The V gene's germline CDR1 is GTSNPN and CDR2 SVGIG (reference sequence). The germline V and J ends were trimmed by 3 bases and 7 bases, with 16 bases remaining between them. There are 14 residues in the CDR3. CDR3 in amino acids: CAWSIDSSDQPQHF. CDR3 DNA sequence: TGTGCCTGGAGCATTGACAGTTCGGACCAGCCCCAGCATTTT.

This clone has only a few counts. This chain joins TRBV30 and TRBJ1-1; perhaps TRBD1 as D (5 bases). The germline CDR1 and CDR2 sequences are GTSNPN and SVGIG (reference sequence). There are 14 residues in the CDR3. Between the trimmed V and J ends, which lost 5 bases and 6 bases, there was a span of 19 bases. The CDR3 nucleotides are TGTGCCTGGGAGTTTTCAGGGAAGAGGCCTGAAGCTTTCTTT. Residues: CAWEFSGKRPEAFF.

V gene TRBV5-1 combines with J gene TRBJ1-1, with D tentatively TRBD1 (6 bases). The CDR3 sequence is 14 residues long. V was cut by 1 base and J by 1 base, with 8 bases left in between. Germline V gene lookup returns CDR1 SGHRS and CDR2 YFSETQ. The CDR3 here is CASSLRQENTEAFF. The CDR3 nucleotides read TGCGCCAGCAGCTTGAGACAGGAGAACACTGAAGCTTTCTTT.

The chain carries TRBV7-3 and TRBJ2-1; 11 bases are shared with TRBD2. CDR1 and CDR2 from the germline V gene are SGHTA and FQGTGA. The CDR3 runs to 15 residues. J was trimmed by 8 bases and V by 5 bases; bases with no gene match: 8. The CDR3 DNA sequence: TGTGCCAGCAGCAAAACTAGCGGGAGTAGGGATGAGCAGTTCTTC. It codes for CASSKTSGSRDEQFF. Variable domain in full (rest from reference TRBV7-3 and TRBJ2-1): GAGVSQTPSNKVTEKGKYVELRCDPISGHTALYWYRQSLGQGPEFLIYFQGTGAADDSGLPNDRFFAVRPEGSVSTLKIQRTERGDSAVYLCASSKTSGSRDEQFFGPGTRLTVL.

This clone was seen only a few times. CDR3 loop: CASATGMRSYEQYF. The CDR3 nucleotides are TGTGCCAGCGCTACAGGGATGCGGTCCTACGAGCAGTACTTC. The chain has TRBV2 and TRBJ2-7, with D possibly TRBD1 on 6 matching bases. This CDR3 region has 14 residues. Trimming took off 8 bases at V and 1 base at J, with 15 bases between the two ends. From germline, CDR1 is SNHLY and CDR2 FYNNEI.

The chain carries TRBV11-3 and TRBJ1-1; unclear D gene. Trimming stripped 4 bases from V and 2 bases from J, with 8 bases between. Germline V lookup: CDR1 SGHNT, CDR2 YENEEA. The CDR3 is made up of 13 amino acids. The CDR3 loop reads CASSSSANTEAFF. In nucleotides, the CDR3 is TGTGCCAGCAGCTCGAGTGCTAACACTGAAGCTTTCTTT. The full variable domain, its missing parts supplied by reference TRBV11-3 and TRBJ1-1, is EAGVVQSPRYKIIEKKQPVAFWCNPISGHNTLYWYLQNLGQGPELLIRYENEEAVDDSQLPKDRFSAERLKGVDSTLKIQPAELGDSAVYLCASSSSANTEAFFGQGTRLTVV.

CDR3 DNA sequence: TGTGCCAGCAGCGCCGGGACCGGGAGGGCCGGGAACACTGAAGCTTTCTTT. This codes for CASSAGTGRAGNTEAFF. V and J are TRBV9 and TRBJ1-1, with D possibly matching TRBD1 (5 bases). Germline V CDR1 and CDR2: SGDLS, YYNGEE. The CDR3 contains 17 residues. Deletions cut 3 bases from V and 1 base from J, with 19 bases between.

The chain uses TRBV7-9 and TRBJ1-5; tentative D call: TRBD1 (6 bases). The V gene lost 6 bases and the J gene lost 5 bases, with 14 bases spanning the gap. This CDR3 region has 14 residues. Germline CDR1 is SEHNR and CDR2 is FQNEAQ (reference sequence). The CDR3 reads CASSTNREHQPQHF. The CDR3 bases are TGTGCCAGCAGTACCAACAGGGAACATCAGCCCCAGCATTTT.

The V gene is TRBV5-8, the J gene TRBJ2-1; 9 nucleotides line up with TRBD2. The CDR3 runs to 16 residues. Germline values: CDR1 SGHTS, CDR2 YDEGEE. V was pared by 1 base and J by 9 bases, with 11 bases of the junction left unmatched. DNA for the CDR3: TGTGCCAGCAGCTTGAGTTTGATAGCGGGAGTATTTGAGCAGTTCTTC. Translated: CASSLSLIAGVFEQFF.

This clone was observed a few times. In nucleotides, the CDR3 is TGTGCCAGCAGCAACAATATGAACACTGAAGCTTTCTTT. It specifies CASSNNMNTEAFF. The chain couples TRBV7-9 to TRBJ1-1; the D is unclear. The length of the CDR3 is 13 residues. Per the germline V gene, CDR1 is SEHNR and CDR2 is FQNEAQ (reference sequence). The germline V and J ends were trimmed by 5 bases and 0 bases, with 7 bases remaining between them.

CDR3 protein: CSVGLELDTQYF. The CDR3 bases are TGCAGCGTTGGATTAGAATTGGATACGCAGTATTTT. The chain is built from TRBV29-1 and TRBJ2-3; D remains unclear. This CDR3 has 12 residues. Trimming took 4 bases from V and 6 from J, leaving 11 bases between them. Germline values: CDR1 SQVTM, CDR2 ANQGSEA.